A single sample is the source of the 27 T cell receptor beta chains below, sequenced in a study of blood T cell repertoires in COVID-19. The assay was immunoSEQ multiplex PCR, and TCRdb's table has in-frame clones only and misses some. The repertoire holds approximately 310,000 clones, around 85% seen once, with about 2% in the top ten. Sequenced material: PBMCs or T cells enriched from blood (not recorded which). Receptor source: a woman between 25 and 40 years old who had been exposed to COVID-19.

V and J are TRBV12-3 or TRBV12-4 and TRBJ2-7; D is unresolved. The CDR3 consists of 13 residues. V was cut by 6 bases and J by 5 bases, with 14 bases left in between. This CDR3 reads CASSPARVDEQYF. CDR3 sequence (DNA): TGTGCCAGCAGCCCGGCTAGAGTGGACGAGCAGTACTTC.

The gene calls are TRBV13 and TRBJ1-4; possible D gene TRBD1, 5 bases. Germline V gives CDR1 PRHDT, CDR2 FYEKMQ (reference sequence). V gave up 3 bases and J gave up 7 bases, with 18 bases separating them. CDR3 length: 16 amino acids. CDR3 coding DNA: TGTGCCAGCAGCTTGGCCCCCGGGGGAGGTCGTGAAAAACTGTTTTTT. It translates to CASSLAPGGGREKLFF. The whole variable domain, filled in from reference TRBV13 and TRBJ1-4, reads AAGVIQSPRHLIKEKRETATLKCYPIPRHDTVYWYQQGPGQDPQFLISFYEKMQSDKGSIPDRFSAQQFSDYHSELNMSSLELGDSALYFCASSLAPGGGREKLFFGSGTQLSVL.

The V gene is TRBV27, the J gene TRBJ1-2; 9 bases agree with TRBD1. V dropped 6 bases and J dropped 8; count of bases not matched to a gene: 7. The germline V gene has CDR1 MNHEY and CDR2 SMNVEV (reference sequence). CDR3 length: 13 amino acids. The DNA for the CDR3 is TGTGCCAGCAGCCGGGACAGGGTTCGGGGCTACACCTTC. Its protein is CASSRDRVRGYTF.

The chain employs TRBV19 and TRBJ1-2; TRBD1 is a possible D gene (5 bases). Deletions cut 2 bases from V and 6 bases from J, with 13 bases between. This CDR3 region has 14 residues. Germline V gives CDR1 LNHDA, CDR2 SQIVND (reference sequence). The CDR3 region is CASSIRQGIDGYTF. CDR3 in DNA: TGTGCCAGTAGTATACGGCAGGGTATCGATGGCTACACCTTC.

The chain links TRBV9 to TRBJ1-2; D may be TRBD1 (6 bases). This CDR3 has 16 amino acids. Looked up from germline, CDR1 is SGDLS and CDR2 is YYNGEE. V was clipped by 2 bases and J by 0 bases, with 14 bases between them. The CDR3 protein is CASSVAQGSTNYGYTF. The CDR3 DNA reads TGTGCCAGCAGCGTGGCACAGGGATCGACTAACTATGGCTACACCTTC.

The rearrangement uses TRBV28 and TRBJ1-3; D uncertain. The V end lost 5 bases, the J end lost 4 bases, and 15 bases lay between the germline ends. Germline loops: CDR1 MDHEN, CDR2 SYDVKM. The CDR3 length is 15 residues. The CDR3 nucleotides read TGTGCCAGCAGTCTGTTAAACAAAATGGGAAACACCATATATTTT. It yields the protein CASSLLNKMGNTIYF. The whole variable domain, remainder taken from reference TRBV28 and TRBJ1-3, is DVKVTQSSRYLVKRTGEKVFLECVQDMDHENMFWYRQDPGLGLRLIYFSYDVKMKEKGDIPEGYSVSREKKERFSLILESASTNQTSMYLCASSLLNKMGNTIYFGEGSWLTVV.

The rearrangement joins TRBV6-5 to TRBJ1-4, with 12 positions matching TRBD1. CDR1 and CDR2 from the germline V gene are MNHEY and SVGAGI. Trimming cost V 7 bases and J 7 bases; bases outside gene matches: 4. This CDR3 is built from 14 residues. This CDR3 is CASMGTGGGEKLFF. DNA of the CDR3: TGTGCCAGCATGGGGACAGGGGGCGGTGAAAAACTGTTTTTT.

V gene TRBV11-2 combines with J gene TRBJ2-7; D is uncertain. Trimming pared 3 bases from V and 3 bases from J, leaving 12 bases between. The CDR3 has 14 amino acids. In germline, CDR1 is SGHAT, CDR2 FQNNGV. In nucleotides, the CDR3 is TGTGCCAGCAGCTTGGCACAGTTAAACTACGAGCAGTACTTC. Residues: CASSLAQLNYEQYF.

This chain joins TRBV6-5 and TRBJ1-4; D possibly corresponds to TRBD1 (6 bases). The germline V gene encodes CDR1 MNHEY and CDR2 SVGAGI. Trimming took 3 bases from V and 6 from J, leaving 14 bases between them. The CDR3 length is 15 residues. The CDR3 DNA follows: TGTGCCAGCAGTTATACAGGGACACTATATGAAAAACTGTTTTTT. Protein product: CASSYTGTLYEKLFF.

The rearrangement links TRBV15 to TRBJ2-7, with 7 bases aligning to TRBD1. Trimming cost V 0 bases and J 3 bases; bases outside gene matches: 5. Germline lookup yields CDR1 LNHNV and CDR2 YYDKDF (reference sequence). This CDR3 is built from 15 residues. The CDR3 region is CATSREPGGVYEQYF. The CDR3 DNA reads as TGTGCCACCAGCAGAGAACCAGGGGGTGTCTACGAGCAGTACTTC.

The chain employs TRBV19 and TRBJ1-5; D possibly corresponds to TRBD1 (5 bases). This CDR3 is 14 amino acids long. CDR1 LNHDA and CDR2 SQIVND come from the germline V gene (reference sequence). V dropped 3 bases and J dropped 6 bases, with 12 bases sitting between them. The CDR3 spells CASSIPGLAQPQHF. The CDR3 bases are TGTGCCAGTAGTATTCCAGGGCTGGCTCAGCCCCAGCATTTT.

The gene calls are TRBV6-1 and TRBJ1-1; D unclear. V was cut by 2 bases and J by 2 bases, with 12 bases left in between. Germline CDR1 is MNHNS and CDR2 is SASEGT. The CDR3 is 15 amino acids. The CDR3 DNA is TGTGCCAGCAGTGAATCTCCAGGAGGAAACACTGAAGCTTTCTTT. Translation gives CASSESPGGNTEAFF.

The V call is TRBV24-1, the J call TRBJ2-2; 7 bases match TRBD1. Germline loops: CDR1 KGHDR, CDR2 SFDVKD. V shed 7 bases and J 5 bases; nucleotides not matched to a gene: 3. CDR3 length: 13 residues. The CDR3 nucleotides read TGTGCCACCAGGACAGGGTCTACCGGGGAGCTGTTTTTT. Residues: CATRTGSTGELFF.

The CDR3: CAWSVMSGYGYTF. The CDR3 DNA reads as TGTGCCTGGAGTGTAATGTCAGGGTATGGCTACACCTTC. The chain has TRBV30 and TRBJ1-2; D is perhaps TRBD1 (5 bases). V lost 0 bases and J lost 5, with 10 bases in between. The CDR3 is made up of 13 amino acids. Germline V lookup: CDR1 GTSNPN, CDR2 SVGIG (reference sequence).

The CDR3 DNA follows: TGTGCCAGCAGCGTAGGGGGGGAGAACTACGAGCAGTACTTC. Its translation: CASSVGGENYEQYF. The gene calls are TRBV9 and TRBJ2-7; possibly TRBD2 for D (6 bases). The CDR3 has 14 amino acids. V gave up 0 bases and J gave up 3 bases, with 10 bases separating them. Germline V lookup: CDR1 SGDLS, CDR2 YYNGEE.

CDR3 coding DNA: TGTGCCAGCACAAGCGGTTATGGGGATGAGCAGTTCTTC. Its protein is CASTSGYGDEQFF. The gene calls are TRBV5-4 and TRBJ2-1; D perhaps matches TRBD2 (5 bases). Trimming shortened V by 6 bases and J by 8 bases, and 15 bases separated the two germline ends. The CDR3 runs to 13 residues. Germline lookup yields CDR1 SGHNT and CDR2 YYREEE (reference sequence). Complete variable domain (other parts from reference TRBV5-4 and TRBJ2-1): ETGVTQSPTHLIKTRGQQVTLRCSSQSGHNTVSWYQQALGQGPQFIFQYYREEENGRGNFPPRFSGLQFPNYSSELNVNALELDDSALYLCASTSGYGDEQFFGPGTRLTVL.

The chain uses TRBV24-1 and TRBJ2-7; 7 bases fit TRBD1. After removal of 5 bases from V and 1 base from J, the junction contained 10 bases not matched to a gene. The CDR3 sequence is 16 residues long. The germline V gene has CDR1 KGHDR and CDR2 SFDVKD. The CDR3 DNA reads TGTGCCACCAGTGCCCGACAGGGTGGACATTCCTACGAGCAGTACTTC. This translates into CATSARQGGHSYEQYF.

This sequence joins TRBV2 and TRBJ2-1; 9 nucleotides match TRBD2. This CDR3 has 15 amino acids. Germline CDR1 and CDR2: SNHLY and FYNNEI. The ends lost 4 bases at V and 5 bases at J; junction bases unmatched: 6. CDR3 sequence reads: CASSVVLAGNNEQFF. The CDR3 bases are TGTGCCAGCAGTGTCGTACTAGCGGGCAACAATGAGCAGTTCTTC.

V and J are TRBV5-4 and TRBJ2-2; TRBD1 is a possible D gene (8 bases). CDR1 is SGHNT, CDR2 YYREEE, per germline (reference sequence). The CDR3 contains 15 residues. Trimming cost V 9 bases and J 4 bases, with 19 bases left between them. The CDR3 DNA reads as TGTGCCACCCCAGGGGGCGGGGGCGGCACCGGGGAGCTGTTTTTT. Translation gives CATPGGGGGTGELFF.

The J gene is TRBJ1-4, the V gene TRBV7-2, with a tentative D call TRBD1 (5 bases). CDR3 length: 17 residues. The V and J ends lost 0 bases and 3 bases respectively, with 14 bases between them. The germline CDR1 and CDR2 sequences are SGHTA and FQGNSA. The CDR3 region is CASSLARGGVANEKLFF. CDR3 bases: TGTGCCAGCAGCTTAGCAAGGGGCGGGGTGGCTAATGAAAAACTGTTTTTT. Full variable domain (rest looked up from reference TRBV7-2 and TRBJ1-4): GAGVSQSPSNKVTEKGKDVELRCDPISGHTALYWYRQSLGQGLEFLIYFQGNSAPDKSGLPSDRFSAERTGGSVSTLTIQRTQQEDSAVYLCASSLARGGVANEKLFFGSGTQLSVL.

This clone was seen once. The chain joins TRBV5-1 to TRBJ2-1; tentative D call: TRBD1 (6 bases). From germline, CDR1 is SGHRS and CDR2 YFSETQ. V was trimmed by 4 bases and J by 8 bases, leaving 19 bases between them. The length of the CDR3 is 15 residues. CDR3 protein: CASSDRTETFDEQFF. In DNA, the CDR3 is TGCGCCAGCAGCGATCGGACAGAAACTTTCGATGAGCAGTTCTTC.

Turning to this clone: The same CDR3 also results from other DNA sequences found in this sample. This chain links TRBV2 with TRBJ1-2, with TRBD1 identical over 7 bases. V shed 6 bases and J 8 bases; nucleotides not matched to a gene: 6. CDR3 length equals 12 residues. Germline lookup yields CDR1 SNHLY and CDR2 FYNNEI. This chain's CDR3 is CASRTQGGGYTF. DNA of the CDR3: TGTGCCAGCAGAACCCAGGGGGGAGGCTACACCTTC.

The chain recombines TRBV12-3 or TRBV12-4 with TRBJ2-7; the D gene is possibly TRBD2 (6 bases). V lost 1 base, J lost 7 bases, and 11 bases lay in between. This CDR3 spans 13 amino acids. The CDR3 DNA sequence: TGTGCCAGCAGTTTAGTCAGGGCGGGAGAGCAGTACTTC. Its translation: CASSLVRAGEQYF.

CDR3 DNA: TGTGCCACCCCGAGACAGGGAGATGGCTACACCTTC. It encodes CATPRQGDGYTF. This chain links TRBV21-1 with TRBJ1-2; TRBD1, the table's D call, lacks a check against the DNA. TRBV21-1 is classified as a pseudogene. The CDR3 extends over 12 amino acids.

In DNA, the CDR3 is TGTGCCACCAGCCGGGGGGAACTCAGGAACACTGAAGCTTTCTTT. Its protein product is CATSRGELRNTEAFF. This chain links TRBV15 with TRBJ1-1; a weak D match, TRBD1 (5 bases). The CDR3 consists of 15 residues. Trimming pared 5 bases from V and 1 base from J, leaving 14 bases between. CDR1 is LNHNV and CDR2 is YYDKDF in the germline V gene (reference sequence). Filled out from reference TRBV15 and TRBJ1-1, the complete variable domain reads DAMVIQNPRYQVTQFGKPVTLSCSQTLNHNVMYWYQQKSSQAPKLLFHYYDKDFNNEADTPDNFQSRRPNTSFCFLDIRSPGLGDTAMYLCATSRGELRNTEAFFGQGTRLTVV.

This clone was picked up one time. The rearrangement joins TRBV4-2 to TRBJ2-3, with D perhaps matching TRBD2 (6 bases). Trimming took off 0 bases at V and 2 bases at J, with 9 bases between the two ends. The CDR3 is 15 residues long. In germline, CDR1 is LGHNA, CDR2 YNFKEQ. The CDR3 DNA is TGTGCCAGCAGCCAAGATGGGGGGAACACAGATACGCAGTATTTT. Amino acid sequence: CASSQDGGNTDTQYF.

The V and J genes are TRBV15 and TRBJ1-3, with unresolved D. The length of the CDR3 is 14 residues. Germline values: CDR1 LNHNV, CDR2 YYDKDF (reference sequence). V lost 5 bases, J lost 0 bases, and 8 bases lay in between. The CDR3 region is CATSFASSGNTIYF. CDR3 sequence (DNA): TGTGCCACCAGCTTCGCCAGCTCTGGAAACACCATATATTTT.